A selection of T cell receptor beta chains follows, all from one sample in a study of a mutant IDH1 vaccine in newly diagnosed glioma. The assay was immunoSEQ multiplex PCR, and TCRdb's table has in-frame clones only and misses some. The sample comprises 25,000 to 35,000 clones, over 75% of which are singletons, and roughly a fifth rests with the top ten. The material was PBMCs, obtained from a glioma patient treated with radiotherapy, temozolomide or both. All receptors come from a man aged 30 to 45 with glioma. Both conserved end residues are part of each CDR3. A D gene is named only where the DNA matches it firmly. Clone size is not always given. Where it is, it says once, few, many or a class for expanded clones.

D gene: -
J gene: TRBJ2-2
clone size: -
V gene: TRBV29-1
CDR3 protein: CSVVGGANTGELFF
CDR3 DNA: TGCAGCGTTGTGGGGGGTGCGAACACCGGGGAGCTGTTTTTT

D gene: -
J gene: TRBJ1-1
clone size: -
V gene: TRBV2
CDR3 protein: CASSESTGITEAFF
CDR3 DNA: TGTGCCAGCAGTGAATCGACAGGAATCACTGAAGCTTTCTTT

D gene: -
J gene: TRBJ1-4
clone size: -
V gene: TRBV18
CDR3 protein: CASSPNGQGRGEKLFF
CDR3 DNA: TGTGCCAGCTCACCAAATGGCCAGGGAAGGGGTGAAAAACTGTTTTTT

D gene: -
J gene: TRBJ1-1
clone size: -
V gene: TRBV2
CDR3 protein: CASRENTEAFF
CDR3 DNA: TGTGCCAGCAGGGAGAACACTGAAGCTTTCTTT

D gene: TRBD1
J gene: TRBJ2-1
clone size: -
V gene: TRBV7-2
CDR3 protein: CASSFSGTEYNEQFF
CDR3 DNA: TGTGCCAGCAGCTTCTCCGGGACAGAATACAATGAGCAGTTCTTC

D gene: -
J gene: TRBJ2-7
clone size: few
V gene: TRBV4-3
CDR3 protein: CASSQETGQGEQYF
CDR3 DNA: TGCGCCAGCAGCCAAGAAACCGGGCAAGGCGAGCAGTACTTC

D gene: -
J gene: TRBJ1-4
clone size: few
V gene: TRBV5-1
CDR3 protein: CASSFNTATNEKLFF
CDR3 DNA: TGCGCCAGCAGCTTTAACACAGCAACTAATGAAAAACTGTTTTTT

D gene: TRBD2
J gene: TRBJ2-3
clone size: -
V gene: TRBV19
CDR3 protein: CATSTSGITDTQYF
CDR3 DNA: TGTGCCACAAGCACTAGCGGGATCACAGATACGCAGTATTTT

D gene: TRBD1
J gene: TRBJ2-7
clone size: -
V gene: TRBV27
CDR3 protein: CASSVGGQGNYEQYF
CDR3 DNA: TGTGCCAGCAGCGTTGGGGGACAGGGAAACTACGAGCAGTACTTC

D gene: -
J gene: TRBJ1-2
clone size: -
V gene: TRBV30
CDR3 protein: CAWSVQSSDGYTF
CDR3 DNA: TGTGCCTGGAGTGTACAGTCGTCTGATGGCTACACCTTC

D gene: TRBD2
J gene: TRBJ2-1
clone size: -
V gene: TRBV6-6
CDR3 protein: CASSYPGTSNEQFF
CDR3 DNA: TGTGCCAGCAGTTACCCCGGGACTAGCAATGAGCAGTTCTTC

D gene: TRBD1
J gene: TRBJ2-7
clone size: -
V gene: TRBV2
CDR3 protein: CASSAATGKKTYEQYF
CDR3 DNA: TGTGCCAGCAGTGCCGCGACAGGGAAGAAAACCTACGAGCAGTACTTC

D gene: TRBD2
J gene: TRBJ2-3
clone size: -
V gene: TRBV29-1
CDR3 protein: CSVEWTLAGVGGTDTQYF
CDR3 DNA: TGCAGCGTTGAATGGACCCTAGCGGGCGTGGGGGGGACAGATACGCAGTATTTT

D gene: TRBD1
J gene: TRBJ1-5
clone size: -
V gene: TRBV28
CDR3 protein: CASSFPGTGGGQPQHF
CDR3 DNA: TGTGCCAGCAGTTTTCCCGGGACAGGGGGGGGTCAGCCCCAGCATTTT

D gene: TRBD1
J gene: TRBJ2-1
clone size: -
V gene: TRBV5-4
CDR3 protein: CASSSGGSSYNEQFF
CDR3 DNA: TGTGCCAGCAGCTCAGGGGGAAGCTCCTACAATGAGCAGTTCTTC

D gene: TRBD1
J gene: TRBJ1-1
clone size: -
V gene: TRBV28
CDR3 protein: CASSPNPGGLNTEAFF
CDR3 DNA: TGTGCCAGCAGTCCCAATCCAGGGGGCTTGAACACTGAAGCTTTCTTT

D gene: TRBD1
J gene: TRBJ1-2
clone size: -
V gene: TRBV27
CDR3 protein: CASSPLDRGRLGYTF
CDR3 DNA: TGTGCCAGCAGTCCTCTTGACAGGGGGCGGTTGGGCTACACCTTC

D gene: -
J gene: TRBJ2-5
clone size: -
V gene: TRBV5-6
CDR3 protein: CASSLFGVMETQYF
CDR3 DNA: TGTGCCAGCAGCTTGTTTGGGGTTATGGAGACCCAGTACTTC

D gene: -
J gene: TRBJ1-1
clone size: -
V gene: TRBV19
CDR3 protein: CASSIFAYTEAFF
CDR3 DNA: TGTGCCAGTAGTATTTTCGCCTACACTGAAGCTTTCTTT

D gene: TRBD2
J gene: TRBJ2-2
clone size: -
V gene: TRBV5-1
CDR3 protein: CASSLTSGDGANTGELFF
CDR3 DNA: TGCGCCAGCAGCTTGACTAGCGGAGACGGAGCGAACACCGGGGAGCTGTTTTTT

D gene: -
J gene: TRBJ2-5
clone size: -
V gene: TRBV15
CDR3 protein: CATSREIGGTQETQYF
CDR3 DNA: TGTGCCACCAGCAGAGAGATCGGGGGCACTCAAGAGACCCAGTACTTC

D gene: -
J gene: TRBJ1-2
clone size: few
V gene: TRBV30
CDR3 protein: CAWTKADGPWEGYTF
CDR3 DNA: TGTGCCTGGACCAAGGCGGATGGGCCCTGGGAGGGCTACACCTTC

D gene: TRBD1
J gene: TRBJ2-7
clone size: -
V gene: TRBV7-9
CDR3 protein: CASSLDYRGHEQYF
CDR3 DNA: TGTGCCAGCAGCTTAGATTACAGGGGGCACGAGCAGTACTTC

D gene: -
J gene: TRBJ2-3
clone size: -
V gene: TRBV10-3
CDR3 protein: CAIAQNTDTQYF
CDR3 DNA: TGTGCCATCGCTCAGAACACAGATACGCAGTATTTT

D gene: TRBD1
J gene: TRBJ2-3
clone size: few
V gene: TRBV4-1
CDR3 protein: CASSPMGDSTGTDTQYF
CDR3 DNA: TGCGCCAGCAGCCCAATGGGGGACAGCACAGGCACAGATACGCAGTATTTT

D gene: TRBD1
J gene: TRBJ2-7
clone size: -
V gene: TRBV5-1
CDR3 protein: CASSSPTGGGEQYF
CDR3 DNA: TGCGCCAGCAGCTCCCCGACAGGGGGGGGCGAGCAGTACTTC

D gene: -
J gene: TRBJ2-7
clone size: -
V gene: TRBV10-1
CDR3 protein: CASSDDSGPSYEQYF
CDR3 DNA: TGCGCCAGCAGCGACGACAGTGGCCCCTCCTACGAGCAGTACTTC

D gene: -
J gene: TRBJ2-2
clone size: few
V gene: TRBV9
CDR3 protein: CASSALPAGELFF
CDR3 DNA: TGTGCCAGCAGCGCCCTCCCGGCAGGGGAGCTGTTTTTT

D gene: -
J gene: TRBJ1-1
clone size: -
V gene: TRBV2
CDR3 protein: CASSRTGGDTEAFF
CDR3 DNA: TGTGCCAGCAGCAGAACAGGAGGGGACACTGAAGCTTTCTTT

D gene: TRBD2
J gene: TRBJ2-3
clone size: -
V gene: TRBV2
CDR3 protein: CASSLRLAGSTDTQYF
CDR3 DNA: TGTGCCAGCAGTTTGCGACTAGCGGGGTCCACAGATACGCAGTATTTT

D gene: TRBD2
J gene: TRBJ2-3
clone size: -
V gene: TRBV15
CDR3 protein: CATSMPGGWSDTQYF
CDR3 DNA: TGTGCCACCAGCATGCCGGGAGGATGGTCAGATACGCAGTATTTT

D gene: TRBD2
J gene: TRBJ2-7
clone size: -
V gene: TRBV28
CDR3 protein: CASSFSRRASGSYEQYF
CDR3 DNA: TGTGCCAGCAGTTTCAGTAGAAGGGCTAGCGGGAGTTACGAGCAGTACTTC

D gene: TRBD1
J gene: TRBJ1-2
clone size: -
V gene: TRBV14
CDR3 protein: CASSPASTGANYGYTF
CDR3 DNA: TGTGCCAGCAGCCCGGCCTCGACAGGGGCCAACTATGGCTACACCTTC

D gene: TRBD1
J gene: TRBJ1-1
clone size: -
V gene: TRBV4-1
CDR3 protein: CASSPPYRGTEAFF
CDR3 DNA: TGCGCCAGCAGCCCCCCATACAGGGGAACTGAAGCTTTCTTT

D gene: -
J gene: TRBJ2-5
clone size: -
V gene: TRBV6-6
CDR3 protein: CASSYSETQYF
CDR3 DNA: TGTGCCAGCAGTTACTCGGAGACCCAGTACTTC

D gene: -
J gene: TRBJ2-2
clone size: once
V gene: TRBV27
CDR3 protein: CASTPRPSVPNTGELFF
CDR3 DNA: TGTGCCAGCACCCCCCGTCCGAGCGTCCCGAACACCGGGGAGCTGTTTTTT

D gene: -
J gene: TRBJ2-3
clone size: once
V gene: TRBV19
CDR3 protein: CASSIRGGSTSTDTQYF
CDR3 DNA: TGTGCCAGTAGTATACGGGGCGGGTCGACTAGCACAGATACGCAGTATTTT

D gene: -
J gene: TRBJ2-2
clone size: few
V gene: TRBV27
CDR3 protein: CASSSPLRDTGELFF
CDR3 DNA: TGTGCCAGCAGTTCCCCTCTTCGAGACACCGGGGAGCTGTTTTTT

D gene: -
J gene: TRBJ2-6
clone size: -
V gene: TRBV30
CDR3 protein: CAWSVTYSGANVLTF
CDR3 DNA: TGTGCCTGGAGTGTAACGTACTCTGGGGCCAACGTCCTGACTTTC

D gene: -
J gene: TRBJ1-2
clone size: -
V gene: TRBV25-1
CDR3 protein: CASRKDSYGYTF
CDR3 DNA: TGTGCCAGCAGGAAGGACAGCTATGGCTACACCTTC

D gene: -
J gene: TRBJ1-2
clone size: -
V gene: TRBV7-2
CDR3 protein: CASSLGVQNSYGYTF
CDR3 DNA: TGTGCCAGCAGCTTAGGGGTACAGAATTCCTATGGCTACACCTTC

D gene: -
J gene: TRBJ2-7
clone size: -
V gene: TRBV25-1
CDR3 protein: CASSVVAGRRYEQYF
CDR3 DNA: TGTGCCAGCAGTGTCGTGGCCGGACGGCGCTACGAGCAGTACTTC

D gene: TRBD2
J gene: TRBJ2-1
clone size: -
V gene: TRBV29-1
CDR3 protein: CSVEFGGARNEQFF
CDR3 DNA: TGCAGCGTTGAATTCGGGGGGGCCCGGAATGAGCAGTTCTTC

D gene: -
J gene: TRBJ2-1
clone size: -
V gene: TRBV5-1
CDR3 protein: CASSLETTNNEQFF
CDR3 DNA: TGCGCCAGCAGCTTGGAGACTACGAACAATGAGCAGTTCTTC

D gene: TRBD1
J gene: TRBJ2-7
clone size: -
V gene: TRBV5-1
CDR3 protein: CASSRNPGTDYEQYF
CDR3 DNA: TGCGCCAGCAGCCGTAACCCTGGGACAGACTACGAGCAGTACTTC

D gene: -
J gene: TRBJ2-2
clone size: -
V gene: TRBV7-8
CDR3 protein: CASSSNTGELFF
CDR3 DNA: TGTGCCAGCAGCTCGAACACCGGGGAGCTGTTTTTT

D gene: TRBD2
J gene: TRBJ2-5
clone size: -
V gene: TRBV6-5
CDR3 protein: CASSYSRTSFRETQYF
CDR3 DNA: TGTGCCAGCAGTTACTCAAGGACTAGCTTCCGAGAGACCCAGTACTTC

D gene: -
J gene: TRBJ1-4
clone size: -
V gene: TRBV25-1
CDR3 protein: CASSEFMGGDEKLFF
CDR3 DNA: TGTGCCAGCAGTGAATTCATGGGCGGAGATGAGAAACTGTTTTTT

D gene: -
J gene: TRBJ2-6
clone size: -
V gene: TRBV6-5
CDR3 protein: CASSYPDRTGANVLTF
CDR3 DNA: TGTGCCAGCAGTTACCCTGACCGCACTGGGGCCAACGTCCTGACTTTC

D gene: -
J gene: TRBJ2-3
clone size: -
V gene: TRBV9
CDR3 protein: CASSPYSGGVDTQYF
CDR3 DNA: TGTGCCAGCAGCCCGTACTCTGGCGGTGTCGATACGCAGTATTTT

D gene: -
J gene: TRBJ1-6
clone size: once
V gene: TRBV25-1
CDR3 protein: CASSGRAYGNSPLHF
CDR3 DNA: TGTGCCAGCAGCGGCAGGGCTTATGGTAATTCACCCCTCCACTTT

D gene: TRBD1
J gene: TRBJ2-7
clone size: once
V gene: TRBV11-2
CDR3 protein: CASSLPGQITEQYF
CDR3 DNA: TGTGCCAGCAGCTTACCGGGACAGATTACCGAGCAGTACTTC

D gene: TRBD1
J gene: TRBJ1-2
clone size: -
V gene: TRBV7-2
CDR3 protein: CASNHLTGMDYGYTF
CDR3 DNA: TGTGCCAGCAACCATTTGACAGGGATGGATTATGGCTACACCTTC

D gene: -
J gene: TRBJ2-2
clone size: -
V gene: TRBV5-1
CDR3 protein: CASSPEQGTGELFF
CDR3 DNA: TGCGCCAGCAGCCCTGAGCAGGGCACCGGGGAGCTGTTTTTT

D gene: -
J gene: TRBJ1-1
clone size: -
V gene: TRBV15
CDR3 protein: CATSRDEENTEAFF
CDR3 DNA: TGTGCCACCAGCAGAGATGAGGAGAACACTGAAGCTTTCTTT

D gene: -
J gene: TRBJ2-7
clone size: few
V gene: TRBV2
CDR3 protein: CASKAYYEQYF
CDR3 DNA: TGTGCCAGCAAGGCATATTACGAGCAGTACTTC

D gene: -
J gene: TRBJ1-5
clone size: -
V gene: TRBV5-8
CDR3 protein: CASSGRGNQPQHF
CDR3 DNA: TGTGCCAGCAGTGGAAGGGGCAATCAGCCCCAGCATTTT

D gene: -
J gene: TRBJ2-5
clone size: few
V gene: TRBV10-3
CDR3 protein: CAIKEAGAQETQYF
CDR3 DNA: TGTGCCATCAAGGAGGCGGGCGCGCAAGAGACCCAGTACTTC

D gene: TRBD1
J gene: TRBJ2-7
clone size: -
V gene: TRBV6-1
CDR3 protein: CASSGAPGQGTGEQYF
CDR3 DNA: TGTGCCAGCAGTGGAGCTCCGGGACAGGGAACGGGCGAGCAGTACTTC